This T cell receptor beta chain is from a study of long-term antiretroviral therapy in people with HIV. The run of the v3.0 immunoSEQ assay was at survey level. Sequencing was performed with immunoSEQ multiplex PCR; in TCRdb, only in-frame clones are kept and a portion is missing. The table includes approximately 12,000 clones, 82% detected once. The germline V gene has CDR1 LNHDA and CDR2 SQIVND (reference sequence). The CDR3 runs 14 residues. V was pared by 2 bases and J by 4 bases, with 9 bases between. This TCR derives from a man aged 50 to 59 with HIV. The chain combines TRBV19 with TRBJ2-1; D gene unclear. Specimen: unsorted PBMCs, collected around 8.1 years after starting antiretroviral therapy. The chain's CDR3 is CASSINAVYNEQFF. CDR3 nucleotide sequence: TGTGCCAGTAGTATAAATGCCGTTTACAATGAGCAGTTCTTC.